These T cell receptor beta chains were read from a single sample in a study of cytomegalovirus exposure and HLA in healthy donors. Sequencing was performed with immunoSEQ multiplex PCR; in TCRdb, only in-frame clones are kept and a portion is missing. The table lists over 100,000 clones, around two thirds of them singletons. Sequencing was carried out using PBMCs. These receptors all stem from a woman aged 40 to 50 in good health and CMV-seropositive. Both conserved end residues are part of each CDR3. Each record gives: D gene, J gene, clone size, V gene, CDR3 DNA, CDR3 protein. D genes are given only for firm matches. The size entry is marked missing in some rows and otherwise reads once, few, many or a size class.

D gene: NA; J gene: TRBJ2-3; clone size: once; V gene: TRBV29-1; CDR3 DNA: TGCAGCGGATGGGACTGGAAAATAGATACGCAGTATTTT; CDR3 protein: CSGWDWKIDTQYF
D gene: NA; J gene: TRBJ1-1; clone size: NA; V gene: TRBV18; CDR3 DNA: TGTGCCAGCTCACCGCGGGAGGACGCTGAAGCTTTCTTT; CDR3 protein: CASSPREDAEAFF
D gene: NA; J gene: TRBJ1-4; clone size: NA; V gene: TRBV5-1; CDR3 DNA: TGCGCCAGCAGCTTTAGCTTCTCCGAAAAACTGTTTTTT; CDR3 protein: CASSFSFSEKLFF
D gene: TRBD1; J gene: TRBJ1-2; clone size: NA; V gene: TRBV15; CDR3 DNA: TGTGCCACCAGCAGAGAGAGGGACAGGGCTTATGGCTACACCTTC; CDR3 protein: CATSRERDRAYGYTF
D gene: NA; J gene: TRBJ2-7; clone size: NA; V gene: TRBV6-5; CDR3 DNA: TGTGCCAGCAGTTCCCCGACAGATCTGGGCGAGCAGTACTTC; CDR3 protein: CASSSPTDLGEQYF
D gene: TRBD1; J gene: TRBJ1-5; clone size: NA; V gene: TRBV2; CDR3 DNA: TGTGCCAGCAGTCGAGGGGGACAGGGTGATGGCAATCAGCCCCAGCATTTT; CDR3 protein: CASSRGGQGDGNQPQHF
D gene: TRBD1; J gene: TRBJ2-3; clone size: few; V gene: TRBV11-3; CDR3 DNA: TGTGCCAGCAGCGAAAAGGGACAGGGGACAGATACGCAGTATTTT; CDR3 protein: CASSEKGQGTDTQYF
D gene: TRBD1; J gene: TRBJ1-5; clone size: NA; V gene: TRBV15; CDR3 DNA: TGTGCCACCAGCAAAGCTTTAGAACGACAGGGGGCGAAGAGGCAGCCCCAGCATTTT; CDR3 protein: CATSKALERQGAKRQPQHF
D gene: NA; J gene: TRBJ2-7; clone size: NA; V gene: TRBV30; CDR3 DNA: TGTGCCTGGAGTGGGGCATACGAGCAGTACTTC; CDR3 protein: CAWSGAYEQYF
D gene: NA; J gene: TRBJ2-2; clone size: NA; V gene: TRBV14; CDR3 DNA: TGTGCCAGCAGCCAAGAGGGGTGGGGGCGCTTCCGGGAGCTGTTTTTT; CDR3 protein: CASSQEGWGRFRELFF
D gene: NA; J gene: TRBJ1-1; clone size: NA; V gene: TRBV2; CDR3 DNA: TGTGCCAGCAAAGTGTGGGGGCGGAACACTGAAGCTTTCTTT; CDR3 protein: CASKVWGRNTEAFF
D gene: TRBD1; J gene: TRBJ2-5; clone size: NA; V gene: TRBV30; CDR3 DNA: TGTGCCTGGAGTCCTTTGGGACAGTTACAAGAGACCCAGTACTTC; CDR3 protein: CAWSPLGQLQETQYF
D gene: TRBD1; J gene: TRBJ2-3; clone size: NA; V gene: TRBV19; CDR3 DNA: TGTGCCAGTAGTATTGGGAACTCAGGGGGAGATACGCAGTATTTT; CDR3 protein: CASSIGNSGGDTQYF
D gene: NA; J gene: TRBJ1-1; clone size: NA; V gene: TRBV9; CDR3 DNA: TGTGCCAGCAGCCCAAACTCGCGGGGCGGAAACACTGAAGCTTTCTTT; CDR3 protein: CASSPNSRGGNTEAFF
D gene: NA; J gene: TRBJ1-3; clone size: NA; V gene: TRBV4-2; CDR3 DNA: TGTGCCAGCGGGAGGGAGGCCTCTGGAAACACCATATATTTT; CDR3 protein: CASGREASGNTIYF
D gene: NA; J gene: TRBJ2-6; clone size: NA; V gene: TRBV7-3; CDR3 DNA: TGTGCCAGCAGCTTACGGTCATCCGGTGGGGCCAACGTCCTGACTTTC; CDR3 protein: CASSLRSSGGANVLTF